This entry concerns a single T cell receptor (beta chain). The source of the sample is a study of OX40 agonist ivuxolimab in advanced cancers. Autoimmune disease history or systemic immunosuppression was exclusionary. Deletions cut 2 bases from V and 3 bases from J, with 11 bases between. Per germline, CDR1 MGHRA and CDR2 YSYEKL. There are 14 residues in the CDR3. Produced via immunoSEQ multiplex PCR; TCRdb's table is partial and in-frame only. This sample carries 15,000 to 20,000 clones, just over 85% of them seen once, and the ten largest clones take about an eighth. The sequence derives from an adult with an advanced solid tumor such as melanoma, head and neck, liver or kidney cancer. The specimen was CD4+ or CD8+ T cells sorted from blood, collected in a trial of the OX40 agonist ivuxolimab. The chain has TRBV4-1 and TRBJ2-7; either TRBD1 or TRBD2 may fit D (5 bases each). CDR3 coding DNA: TGCGCCAGCAGCCAATTCCAGGGAGACTACGAGCAGTACTTC. Its translation: CASSQFQGDYEQYF.